A single TCR beta chain is shown here with its context. Its antigen is unknown. This CDR3 has 14 residues. Germline V gene lookup returns CDR1 MNHEY and CDR2 SMNVEV (reference sequence). V was cut by 5 bases and J by 7 bases, with 15 bases left in between. This sample is part of a study of graft-versus-host responses after intestinal transplantation. The study, taken as a whole, reports: Among recipient marrow samples, GvH clones were found; some appeared first in ileum or blood.

Sequenced by immunoSEQ multiplex PCR; TCRdb stores in-frame clones only, minus some. This table has about 120,000 clones, roughly 95% appearing once. This specimen was unstimulated CD8+ T cells sorted from spleen or lymph node cells, taken before intestinal transplant. This sequence joins TRBV27 and TRBJ2-1; no clear D. The clonotype originates from a human donor who received an intestinal transplant. The DNA for the CDR3 is TGTGCCAGCAGTGAAGGTGTTTCCCCTAATGAGCAGTTCTTC. Protein product: CASSEGVSPNEQFF.